A single sample is the source of the 7 T cell receptor beta chains below, sequenced in a study of low-dose radiotherapy and immunotherapy resistance in tumors. Both TCRalpha and TCRbeta chains were reverse transcribed with V-gene-specific primers. TCR amplification used roughly 18 PCR cycles, a constant-region primer and a V-primer adapter. TCRdb used MiXCR to reprocess the reads, holding one entry per CDR3 protein. Of tens of thousands of distinct CDR3 sequences in the sample, under 30% were seen once. Time point noted: before trial treatment. Sample: PBMCs, taken before treatment. These receptors were obtained from a male donor with prostate cancer.

The CDR3 nucleotides read TGTGCCAGCAGTACAGGGCTTAGCAATCAGCCCCAGCATTTT. Its protein is CASSTGLSNQPQHF. The chain joins TRBV28 to TRBJ1-5; TRBD1 might be the D (6 bases). The CDR3 contains 14 residues. The V end was cut by 5 bases, the J end by 0 bases, with 8 bases between. Germline lookup yields CDR1 MDHEN and CDR2 SYDVKM. The complete variable domain, with remaining parts taken from reference TRBV28 and TRBJ1-5, reads DVKVTQSSRYLVKRTGEKVFLECVQDMDHENMFWYRQDPGLGLRLIYFSYDVKMKEKGDIPEGYSVSREKKERFSLILESASTNQTSMYLCASSTGLSNQPQHFGDGTRLSIL.

The sample holds many counts of this clonotype. This CDR3 reads CASSSYKLGQGEQYF. In nucleotides, the CDR3 is TGTGCCAGCAGTTCCTATAAACTCGGACAGGGGGAGCAGTACTTC. The gene calls are TRBV27 and TRBJ2-7; 9 bases map to TRBD1. From germline, CDR1 is MNHEY and CDR2 SMNVEV (reference sequence). CDR3 length: 15 amino acids. Germline trimming cut 4 bases from V and 7 bases from J; bases unmatched to any gene: 11.

This clonotype has a count of ten or more. The CDR3 coding sequence is TGTGCCAGCAGCGTTGACAGGGGAGAGACCTACAATGAGCAGTTCTTC. This translates into CASSVDRGETYNEQFF. The chain carries TRBV5-6 and TRBJ2-1; 8 nucleotides line up with TRBD1. Germline CDR1 SGHDT, CDR2 YYEEEE. The CDR3 has 16 amino acids. V dropped 4 bases and J dropped 2; count of bases not matched to a gene: 8.

This clonotype was seen many times. This rearrangement joins TRBV9 to TRBJ1-2; 10 bases line up with TRBD1. The CDR3 spans 16 residues. The germline V gene encodes CDR1 SGDLS and CDR2 YYNGEE. The ends lost 0 bases at V and 4 bases at J; junction bases unmatched: 6. The CDR3 DNA sequence: TGTGCCAGCAGCGTAGGACAGGGGGCTCGGATCTATGGCTACACCTTC. It encodes CASSVGQGARIYGYTF.

This sequence joins TRBV20-1 and TRBJ2-3; 8 nucleotides agree with TRBD2. The CDR3 covers 13 residues. Germline lookup yields CDR1 DFQATT and CDR2 SNEGSKA (reference sequence). The CDR3 sequence: CSALAGKTDTQYF. DNA of the CDR3: TGCAGCGCTTTAGCGGGGAAGACAGATACGCAGTATTTT.

This clonotype has a count of ten or more. The gene calls are TRBV3-1 and TRBJ2-7, with TRBD1 matching 12 bases. The germline V gene encodes CDR1 LGHDT and CDR2 YNNKEL (reference sequence). The CDR3 runs to 15 residues. V shed 6 bases, J shed 5 bases, and the junction held 8 bases outside the gene matches. CDR3 sequence: CASSPGTGGVNEQYF. The DNA for the CDR3 is TGTGCCAGCAGTCCCGGGACAGGGGGCGTAAACGAGCAGTACTTC.

The V gene is TRBV3-1, the J gene TRBJ1-6, with D tentatively TRBD1 (5 bases). With 1 base removed from V and 9 bases from J, the gap between germline ends came to 10 bases. The CDR3 spans 14 residues. Germline CDR1 LGHDT, CDR2 YNNKEL (reference sequence). CDR3 coding DNA: TGTGCCAGCAGCCAAGGATCCGGGGCTTCACCCCTCCACTTT. Residues: CASSQGSGASPLHF.